The next 11 T cell receptor beta chains were all read from a single sample in a study of blood T cell repertoires in COVID-19. Repertoires were generated with immunoSEQ multiplex PCR, while TCRdb's copy carries only in-frame clones and drops some. The sample records approximately 120,000 clones, roughly 76% being singletons. Sequencing was performed on peripheral blood. These receptors were obtained from a human donor in a cohort sampled during active COVID-19.

The chain joins TRBV5-1 to TRBJ2-2; TRBD1 matches 7 bases. The CDR3 is 15 amino acids. Losses at the gene ends were 4 bases for V and 4 bases for J; bases not matched to a gene: 7. Germline V gene lookup returns CDR1 SGHRS and CDR2 YFSETQ. The CDR3 coding sequence is TGCGCCAGCAGCGGAACGGGACAGATCACCGGGGAGCTGTTTTTT. Translated, it gives CASSGTGQITGELFF.

This clone was counted only a few times. The chain combines TRBV3-1 (or the pseudogene TRBV3-2) with TRBJ2-5, with 13 bases identical to TRBD2. This CDR3 is 18 amino acids long. Germline values: CDR1 LGHDT, CDR2 YNNKEL (reference sequence). V dropped 0 bases and J dropped 2; count of bases not matched to a gene: 6. The CDR3 nucleotides read TGTGCCAGCAGCCAAGATAAGGGACTAGCGGGGCCGCAAGAGACCCAGTACTTC. Amino acid sequence: CASSQDKGLAGPQETQYF.

The chain has TRBV6-5 and TRBJ1-5, with 9 bases lining up with TRBD1. The CDR3 contains 15 residues. Germline V gene lookup returns CDR1 MNHEY and CDR2 SVGAGI. The V gene end was trimmed by 6 bases and the J gene end by 6 bases; junction bases not matched to a gene: 9. CDR3 protein: CASSPGQGGSQPQHF. The CDR3 coding sequence is TGTGCCAGCAGCCCGGGACAGGGAGGGAGTCAGCCCCAGCATTTT.

The chain is built from TRBV15 and TRBJ1-6, with no clear D. Germline CDR1 is LNHNV and CDR2 is YYDKDF (reference sequence). The ends were cut back, 0 bases at V and 7 bases at J, with 7 bases in the middle. The CDR3 has 14 residues. The CDR3 DNA sequence: TGTGCCACCAGCAGAGATCGCCGGAATTCACCCCTCCACTTT. Protein sequence: CATSRDRRNSPLHF.

The V and J genes are TRBV28 and TRBJ2-7; tentatively, D is TRBD1 (6 bases). V lost 10 bases, J lost 2 bases, and 12 bases lay in between. The CDR3 has 12 residues. Looked up from germline, CDR1 is MDHEN and CDR2 is SYDVKM. CDR3 amino acids: CATNRDTYEQYF. The DNA for the CDR3 is TGTGCCACCAACAGGGACACCTACGAGCAGTACTTC.

To note about this clone: This may be a read error: a much more frequent sequence differs by one nucleotide. DNA for the CDR3: TGTGCCACCGCCCTATTTGGGCAGGGCATTTTCTACGAGCAGTACTTC. The encoded protein is CATALFGQGIFYEQYF. The chain joins TRBV19 to TRBJ2-7, with TRBD1 as a possible D gene (5 bases). The CDR3 loop spans 16 amino acids. V lost 10 bases and J lost 3, with 25 bases in between. Germline CDR1 LNHDA, CDR2 SQIVND (reference sequence).

The V and J genes are TRBV6-5 and TRBJ1-6; D unresolved. Germline V gene lookup returns CDR1 MNHEY and CDR2 SVGAGI. The V and J ends lost 8 bases and 7 bases respectively, with 18 bases between them. The length of the CDR3 is 15 residues. The CDR3 nucleotides are TGTGCCAGCGCCATGAAGCGGGCGCCCAATTCACCCCTCCACTTT. It translates to CASAMKRAPNSPLHF.

The chain recombines TRBV4-1 with TRBJ2-5, with TRBD2 matching over 14 bases. V lost 1 base, J lost 5 bases, and 9 bases stayed unmatched. Germline lookup yields CDR1 MGHRA and CDR2 YSYEKL. The CDR3 contains 18 residues. The CDR3 region is CASSQGLGLAGGRETQYF. As DNA, the CDR3 is TGCGCCAGCAGCCAAGGATTAGGACTAGCGGGGGGTAGGGAGACCCAGTACTTC.

This chain joins TRBV4-3 and TRBJ2-7; perhaps TRBD1 as D (6 bases). Trimming took off 5 bases at V and 0 bases at J, with 14 bases between the two ends. CDR3 length equals 15 residues. The V gene's germline CDR1 is LGHNA and CDR2 YSLEER. The CDR3: CASSSDRISSYEQYF. Written as DNA, the CDR3 is TGCGCCAGCAGCTCCGACAGGATCAGCTCCTACGAGCAGTACTTC.

The chain recombines TRBV28 with TRBJ1-1; D not resolved. V lost 6 bases, J lost 0 bases, and 8 bases lay in between. Germline V gives CDR1 MDHEN, CDR2 SYDVKM. CDR3 length: 13 residues. CDR3 in amino acids: CASSLTLNTEAFF. The CDR3 nucleotides read TGTGCCAGCAGCCTTACATTGAACACTGAAGCTTTCTTT.

This clone is a singleton in its sample. V usage is TRBV30 and J usage is TRBJ2-3, with D perhaps TRBD2 (6 bases). V lost 0 bases and J lost 4, with 20 bases in between. The CDR3 contains 17 residues. Germline V gene sequence: CDR1 GTSNPN, CDR2 SVGIG (reference sequence). The CDR3 sequence is CAWSVPRRGILPDTQYF. CDR3 sequence (DNA): TGTGCCTGGAGTGTACCTCGTCGGGGGATTCTTCCAGATACGCAGTATTTT.